This T cell receptor (beta chain) was sequenced in a study of T-cell memory formation after mild COVID-19. Study outcomes and limitations: The authors did not confirm SARS-CoV-2 specificity of second-wave clones peaking day 37. Clones that contracted from day 15 to 85 had balanced CD4/CD8; later expanders were CD4+ biased.

This clonotype was recorded many times. The target antigen is unknown. Using its own MiXCR run on the 5' RACE reads, TCRdb lists one record per CDR3 protein. The table includes some 46,000 distinct CDR3 sequences, 6.6% detected once. The sample was PBMCs or a T cell subset sorted from them (not recorded which). The receptor's source is an adult who had mild COVID-19 (a few samples of this study predate the infection). Cell type and time point are not known.

The CDR3 is CASSFRQGTFYNEQFF. The DNA of the CDR3 is TGTGCCAGCAGCTTCCGACAGGGAACCTTTTACAATGAGCAGTTCTTC. The V gene is TRBV5-5, the J gene TRBJ2-1; 7 positions agree with TRBD1. The V and J ends lost 2 bases and 4 bases, in that order; junction bases with no gene match: 9. Germline V gives CDR1 SGHKS, CDR2 YYEKEE (reference sequence). The CDR3 spans 16 residues. The variable domain in full, with the rest retrieved from reference TRBV5-5 and TRBJ2-1, is DAGVTQSPTHLIKTRGQQVTLRCSPISGHKSVSWYQQVLGQGPQFIFQYYEKEERGRGNFPDRFSARQFPNYSSELNVNALLLGDSALYLCASSFRQGTFYNEQFFGPGTRLTVL.